This TCR beta chain was found in a study of blood T cells in healthy people across ages. Study-level points and caveats: More naive CD4+ cells and higher diversity marked long-lived donors relative to aged donors. Diversity was estimated from one million T cells, and these estimates were considered underestimates.

CDR1 is SGHVS, CDR2 FQNEAQ, per germline. CDR3 length: 13 amino acids. V was shortened by 3 bases and J by 7 bases, with 10 bases between the two germline ends. Sample-barcoded 5' priming and a J-beta primer mix drove a second PCR of about 6 to 12 cycles. Using its own MiXCR run on the 5' RACE reads, TCRdb lists one record per CDR3 protein. The table shows 1.8 million or so distinct CDR3 sequences, with 39% occurring only once. The sample, about 9.2 milliliters of peripheral blood, was drawn from each donor. Per sample, at least 6 micrograms of total RNA were extracted. To note about this clonotype: The antigen is unknown.

The receptor was derived from a human donor in good health. Sequenced sample: blood. The chain employs TRBV7-8 and TRBJ2-1; D is undetermined. CDR3 sequence: CASSFFPGNEQFF. CDR3 nucleotides: TGTGCCAGCAGCTTTTTCCCAGGAAATGAGCAGTTCTTC.